This T cell receptor beta chain was found in a study of cytomegalovirus exposure and HLA in healthy donors. Whole-study results and caveats: Reports state that TCR beta sequences accurately predicted most subjects' HLA-A and HLA-B alleles. Presence/absence analyses took donor sequencing depth as roughly uniform. An analysis was carried out at a later point. It showed that HLA-associated TCR beta chains were more clonally expanded than equally common non-associated chains. Sequencing likely caused a cluster of highly shared sequence variants.

Losses at the gene ends were 6 bases for V and 3 bases for J; bases not matched to a gene: 8. The germline gives CDR1 SNHLY, CDR2 FYNNEI. The CDR3 totals 15 residues. With respect to this clone: The antigen remains undetermined.

The PCR made use of 60 Vbeta and 13 Jbeta primers. Only in-frame clones appear in the TCRdb table, and some are missing; sequencing was by immunoSEQ multiplex PCR. The sample consists of around 140,000 clones, around 78% of them appearing once. V and J are TRBV2 and TRBJ2-7, with 10 bases lining up with TRBD2. This TCR was sampled from a woman aged 18-29 years in good health and CMV-seronegative. What was sequenced was PBMCs. DNA of the CDR3: TGTGCCAGCAGGGGGGGGACTAGCGCTTACTACGAGCAGTACTTC. Protein product: CASRGGTSAYYEQYF.